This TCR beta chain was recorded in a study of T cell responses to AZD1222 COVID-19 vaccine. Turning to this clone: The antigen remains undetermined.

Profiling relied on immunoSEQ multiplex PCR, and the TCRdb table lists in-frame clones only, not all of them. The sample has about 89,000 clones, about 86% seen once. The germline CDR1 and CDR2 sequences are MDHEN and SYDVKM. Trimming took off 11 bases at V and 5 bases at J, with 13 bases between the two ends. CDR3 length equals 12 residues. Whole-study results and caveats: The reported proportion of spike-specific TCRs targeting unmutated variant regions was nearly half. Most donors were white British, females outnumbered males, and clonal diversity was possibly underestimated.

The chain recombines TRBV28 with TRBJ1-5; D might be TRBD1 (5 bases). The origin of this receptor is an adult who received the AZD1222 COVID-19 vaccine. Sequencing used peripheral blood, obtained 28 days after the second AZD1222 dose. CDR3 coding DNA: TGTGCCTCACAGGACACCTATCAGCCCCAGCATTTT. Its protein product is CASQDTYQPQHF.